Described below is a single TCR beta chain sequence and its context. Participants' reported clinical history set cohort assignment. This sample was included in a study of blood T cell repertoires in COVID-19. Study processing details: The assay estimated nucleated cells by amplifying reference gene primers. The protocol was immunoSEQ multiplex PCR, while the TCRdb copy is restricted to in-frame clones and leaves out a portion. V and J calls and clone size are given by that table; D and trimming were obtained from the DNA. The table shows some 150,000 clones, with about 82% occurring only once. CDR1 KGHSH and CDR2 LQKENI come from the germline V gene. The ends were cut back, 6 bases at V and 1 base at J, with 13 bases in the middle. The length of the CDR3 is 14 residues.

This sequence originates from a woman aged 35 to 49 who had recovered from COVID-19. Sequencing used PBMCs or T cells enriched from blood (not recorded which). The rearrangement uses TRBV18 and TRBJ2-7, with a possible D match to TRBD1 (6 bases). CDR3 bases: TGTGCCAGCTCCTCGGGGCAGGGGTCCTACGAGCAGTACTTC. Translated, it gives CASSSGQGSYEQYF. Based on the CDR3 plus reference TRBV18 and TRBJ2-7, the full variable domain is NAGVMQNPRHLVRRRGQEARLRCSPMKGHSHVYWYRQLPEEGLKFMVYLQKENIIDESGMPKERFSAEFPKEGPSILRIQQVVRGDSAAYFCASSSGQGSYEQYFGPGTRLTVT.